This TCR beta chain stems from a study of identical twins (dated by TCRdb to about 2016). Regarding the study in general: To test whether fetal clonotypes persist, this study deep-sequenced TCR alpha and beta repertoires from monozygotic twins, from unrelated adults of various ages, and from cord blood. To rule out contamination, the twin experiments were replicated at different times with different library preparation protocols. Broader findings and caveats from the paper: Invariant T cells such as MAIT and iNKT could partly confound zero-insertion analyses, though diverse VJ usage argued against this for most clonotypes. Out-of-frame TCR alpha sequences shared between twins showed an excess of low generation-probability sequences compared with coincidental sharing between unrelated individuals. The excess sharing between twins in beta out-of-frame sequences was weaker because fewer shared sequences reduced the signal-to-noise ratio. Abundant cord blood beta clonotypes had fewer insertions, young adult naive repertoires showed a similar but weaker trend, and memory repertoires showed no such trend. Recombination models systematically underestimated out-of-frame TCR alpha sharing in monozygotic twins but agreed with sharing between unrelated individuals. Because the same donors could not be followed over many years, conclusions were based on cross-sectional statistical analysis.

V loses 4 bases at its end and J loses 8 bases; junction bases beyond the gene matches: 23. The germline V gene yields SGHRS for CDR1 and YFSETQ for CDR2. There are 20 amino acids in the CDR3, from cysteine to phenylalanine inclusive. Only the CDR3 DNA is retained, 60 bases long and in frame from the first base. Every donor was a healthy Caucasian. The twin cohort comprised three pairs of female monozygotic twins, all aged about 18 to 30 years. Peripheral blood mononuclear cells were the source from which RNA for the TCR libraries was isolated. This clonotype has only a few counts. Its antigen is still unknown. No base-level quality is on record; no much larger clone is a single base apart. Receptors were amplified or captured by 5' RACE. This sample was sequenced with an Illumina HiSeq 2000. Template switching added a universal primer binding site, and the final cDNA carried a unique molecular identifier that allowed TCR cDNA molecules to be counted accurately. Specific primers in the conserved constant-segment region were used to synthesize first-strand cDNA for TCR alpha and beta chains. Each cDNA library was double barcoded, with a SMART-Mk sample barcode plus Illumina barcodes, to control for contamination. TruSeq adapter sequences and Illumina sample barcodes were added in two successive PCR steps. The Illumina HiSeq platform was used with custom primers to sequence TCR alpha and beta cDNA libraries. The authors' analysis ran thus. Unique molecular identifiers were extracted from raw reads with MiGEC, and CDR3 positions were determined with MiXCR. Recombination models were inferred per individual with the repgenHMM and IGoR tools using an EM algorithm. Shared clonotypes were analyzed with the tcR package in R, and sharing was normalized by the product of cloneset sizes. To study raw recombination without the effects of thymic and clonal selection, out-of-frame nonproductive sequences were analyzed. TCRdb's own reprocessing of the public reads used fastp at Q25 and MiXCR and kept productive beta chains. Rows are unified per CDR3 protein, each entry keeping the most common DNA and genes. Here the V and J calls rest on TCRdb's processing, not on the authors' analysis. This sample gives some 630,000 distinct CDR3 sequences in total; 7.1% of them show up just once. 1.5% to 2% of the sample lies in the top ten.

The sample was also reused in another study, on yellow fever vaccine responses in identical twins. Per the second study: According to the authors, the vaccine-induced T cell response in identical twins seemed to be partly convergent and partly specific to each individual. Focusing on identical twins, the study followed the T cell clones that responded to the vaccine, and did so with precision.

The receptor chain draws on TRBV5-1 and TRBJ2-1; 11 of the junction bases match TRBD2. The sequenced sample consisted of PBMCs. This sequence originates from a woman between 18 and 29 years old in good health. The DNA is TGCGCCAGCAGCCTTCTCCCGGGGTTGATAGCGGGAGGGCCTCGCGATGAGCAGTTCTTC. Its coded protein is CASSLLPGLIAGGPRDEQFF.